The clone carrying this T cell receptor beta chain was found a few times. The sample belongs to a study of T cell repertoires in cytomegalovirus infection. TCRdb passed the reads through MiXCR, listing each CDR3 protein once. The sample holds 600,000 to 800,000 distinct CDR3 sequences, 20% to 25% seen once. With 2 bases clipped from V and 2 bases from J, the junction kept 5 bases outside the gene matches. This CDR3 has 15 residues. Germline CDR1 and CDR2: MDHEN and SYDVKM. The TCR was taken from a human donor in good health (CMV status not recorded). Some clones in this sample may be carry-over from other donors' samples. The chain recombines TRBV28 with TRBJ2-7; 8 bases are a match to TRBD1. Sequencing was carried out using CD8+ T cells from PBMCs. For the CDR3, the DNA is TGTGCCAGCAGTTTAGATGAGGACAGGGCCTACGAGCAGTACGTC. It is translated as CASSLDEDRAYEQYV.